This TCR beta chain came from a study of cytomegalovirus exposure and HLA in healthy donors. V shed 1 base, J shed 1 base, and the junction held 0 bases outside the gene matches. The CDR3 is 15 residues long. Per the germline V gene, CDR1 is SGHRS and CDR2 is YFSETQ. Study findings and constraints: More than 150 TCR beta chains were listed as cytomegalovirus-associated.

As to this clone: Antigen: not known.

PCR primers comprised 60 Vbeta and 13 Jbeta primers. Study processing details: As a later analysis found, there were approximately 80 million unique TCR beta chains, of which roughly 11 million were shared. Here immunoSEQ multiplex PCR was the method, and the copy in TCRdb shows in-frame clones only, minus some. V, J and clone size reflect that table, while D and trimming were determined from the DNA. The listing records just under 80,000 clones. Each donor was nominally healthy when sampled (though unrecorded immune exposures were likely). The sequencing sample was made of PBMCs. The J gene is TRBJ2-5, the V gene TRBV5-1; TRBD2 aligns across 11 bases. The sequence was collected from a man in his late teens or twenties in good health and CMV-seropositive. CDR3 coding DNA: TGCGCCAGCAGCTTGCTAGCGGGGGGCCAAGAGACCCAGTACTTC. Protein sequence: CASSLLAGGQETQYF. Drawing the rest from reference TRBV5-1 and TRBJ2-5, the complete variable domain is KAGVTQTPRYLIKTRGQQVTLSCSPISGHRSVSWYQQTPGQGLQFLFEYFSETQRNKGNFPGRFSGRQFSNSRSEMNVSTLELGDSALYLCASSLLAGGQETQYFGPGTRLLVL.